This paragraph reports one T cell receptor (beta chain). The antigen remains undetermined. TCRdb re-called the 5' RACE reads, yielding one record per CDR3 amino acid sequence without DNA. The sample yields some 400,000 distinct CDR3 sequences, of which the top ten take up 2% to 3%. The entry originates in a study of monozygotic twins with inflammatory bowel disease. Study-wide findings and caveats: Results did not support any single strong IBD-associated signal or clonotype.

This CDR3 has 13 amino acids. Germline V gene data show CDR1 as DFQATT and CDR2 as SNEGSKA (reference sequence). The specimen was blood. J is TRBJ1-1 and V is TRBV20-1. The sequence derives from a human donor with ulcerative colitis or Crohn's disease, or a healthy co-twin of an affected twin (not recorded which). The chain's CDR3 is CSAQAEPLREAFF.